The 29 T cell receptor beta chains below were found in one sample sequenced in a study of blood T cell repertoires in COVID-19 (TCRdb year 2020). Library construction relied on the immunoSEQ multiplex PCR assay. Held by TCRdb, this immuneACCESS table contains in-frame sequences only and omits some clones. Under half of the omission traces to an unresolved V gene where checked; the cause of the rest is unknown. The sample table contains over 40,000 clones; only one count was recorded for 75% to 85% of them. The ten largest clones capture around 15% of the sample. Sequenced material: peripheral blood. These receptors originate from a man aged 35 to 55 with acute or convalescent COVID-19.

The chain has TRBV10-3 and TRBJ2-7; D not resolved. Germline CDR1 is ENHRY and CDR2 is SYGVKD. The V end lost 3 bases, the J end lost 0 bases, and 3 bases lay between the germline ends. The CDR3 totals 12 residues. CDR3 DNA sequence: TGTGCCATCAGTGATCGCTCCTACGAGCAGTACGTC. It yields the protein CAISDRSYEQYV.

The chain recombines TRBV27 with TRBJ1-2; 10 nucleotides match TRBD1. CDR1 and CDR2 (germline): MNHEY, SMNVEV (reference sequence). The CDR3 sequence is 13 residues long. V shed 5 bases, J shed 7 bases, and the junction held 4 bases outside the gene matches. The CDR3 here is CASSVDRGLGYTF. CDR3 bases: TGTGCCAGCAGTGTAGACAGGGGGCTTGGCTACACCTTC.

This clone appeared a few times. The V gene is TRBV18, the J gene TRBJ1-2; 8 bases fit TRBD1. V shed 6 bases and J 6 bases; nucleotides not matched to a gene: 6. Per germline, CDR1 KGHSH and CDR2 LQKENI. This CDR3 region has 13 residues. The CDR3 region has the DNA TGTGCCAGCTCGGAGGGACAGGCCCATGGCTACACCTTC. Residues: CASSEGQAHGYTF.

CDR3 loop: CASSLLGGYGYTF. The CDR3 nucleotides are TGTGCCAGCAGCTTATTGGGAGGTTATGGCTACACCTTC. V is TRBV7-8 and J is TRBJ1-2, with D hard to call. CDR3 size: 13 residues. Germline V gives CDR1 SGHVS, CDR2 FQNEAQ. V lost 2 bases and J 5 bases, leaving 9 bases between the germline ends.

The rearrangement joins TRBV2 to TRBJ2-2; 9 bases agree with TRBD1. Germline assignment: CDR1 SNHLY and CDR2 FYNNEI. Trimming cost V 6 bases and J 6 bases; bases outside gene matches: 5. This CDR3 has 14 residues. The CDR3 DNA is TGTGCCAGCAGCAAACAGGGGGCCTCCGGGGAGCTGTTTTTT. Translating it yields CASSKQGASGELFF.

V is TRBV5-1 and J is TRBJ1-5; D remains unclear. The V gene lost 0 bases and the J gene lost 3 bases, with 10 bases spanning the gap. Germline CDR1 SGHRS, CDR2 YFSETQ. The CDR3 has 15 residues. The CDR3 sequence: CASSLAGVDNQPQHF. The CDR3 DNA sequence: TGCGCCAGCAGCTTGGCCGGGGTAGACAATCAGCCCCAGCATTTT.

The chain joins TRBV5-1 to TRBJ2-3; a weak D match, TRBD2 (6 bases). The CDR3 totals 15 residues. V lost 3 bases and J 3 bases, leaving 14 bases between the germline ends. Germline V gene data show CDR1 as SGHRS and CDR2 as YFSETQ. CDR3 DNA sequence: TGCGCCAGCAGCTCCACGACTAGTGGAACAGATACGCAGTATTTT. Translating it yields CASSSTTSGTDTQYF.

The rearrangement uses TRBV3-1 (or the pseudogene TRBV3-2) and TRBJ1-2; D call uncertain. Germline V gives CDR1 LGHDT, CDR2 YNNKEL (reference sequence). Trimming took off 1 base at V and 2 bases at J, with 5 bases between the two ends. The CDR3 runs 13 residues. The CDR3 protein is CASSQGLNYGYTF. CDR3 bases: TGTGCCAGCAGCCAAGGACTGAACTATGGCTACACCTTC.

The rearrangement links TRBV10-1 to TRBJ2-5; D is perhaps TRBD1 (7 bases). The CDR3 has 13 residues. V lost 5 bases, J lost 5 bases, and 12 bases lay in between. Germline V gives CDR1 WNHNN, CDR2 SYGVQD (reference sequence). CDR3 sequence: CASSPGGSETQYF. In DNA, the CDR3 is TGCGCCAGCAGTCCAGGGGGGAGCGAGACCCAGTACTTC.

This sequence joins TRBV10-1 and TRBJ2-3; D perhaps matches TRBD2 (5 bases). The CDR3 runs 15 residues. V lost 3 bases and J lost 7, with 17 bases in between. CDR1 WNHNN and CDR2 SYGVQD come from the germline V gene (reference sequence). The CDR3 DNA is TGCGCCAGCAGTGAAGGAGGCCCCAGTGCGAATACGCAGTATTTT. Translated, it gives CASSEGGPSANTQYF.

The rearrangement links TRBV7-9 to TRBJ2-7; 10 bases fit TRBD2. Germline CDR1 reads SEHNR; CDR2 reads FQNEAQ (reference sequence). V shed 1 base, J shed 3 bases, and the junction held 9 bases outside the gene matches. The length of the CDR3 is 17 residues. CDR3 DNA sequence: TGTGCCAGCAGCTTAGGTCTCGGGACTAGCGATGTCTACGAGCAGTACTTC. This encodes CASSLGLGTSDVYEQYF.

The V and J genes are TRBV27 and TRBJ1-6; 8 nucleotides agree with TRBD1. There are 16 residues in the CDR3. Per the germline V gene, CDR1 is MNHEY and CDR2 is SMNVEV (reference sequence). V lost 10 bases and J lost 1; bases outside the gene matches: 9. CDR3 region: CATRPTGVSYNSPLHF. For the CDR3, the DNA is TGTGCCACCCGACCGACAGGGGTATCCTATAATTCACCCCTCCACTTT.

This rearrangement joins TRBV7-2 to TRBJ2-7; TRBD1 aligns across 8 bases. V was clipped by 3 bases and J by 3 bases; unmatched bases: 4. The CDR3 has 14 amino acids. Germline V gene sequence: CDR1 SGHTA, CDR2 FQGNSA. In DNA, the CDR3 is TGTGCCAGCAGCTTCGGACAGGGCAGCTACGAGCAGTACTTC. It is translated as CASSFGQGSYEQYF.

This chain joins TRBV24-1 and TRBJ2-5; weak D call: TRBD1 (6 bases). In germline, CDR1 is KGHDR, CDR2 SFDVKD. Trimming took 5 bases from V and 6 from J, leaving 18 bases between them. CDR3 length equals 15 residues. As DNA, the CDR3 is TGTGCCACCAGTGCCCAAGGAGGCAGGGGTCAGACCCAGTACTTC. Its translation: CATSAQGGRGQTQYF.

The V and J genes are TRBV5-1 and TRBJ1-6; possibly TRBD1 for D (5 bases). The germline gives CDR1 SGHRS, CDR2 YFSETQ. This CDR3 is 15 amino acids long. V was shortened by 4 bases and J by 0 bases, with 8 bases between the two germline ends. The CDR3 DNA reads TGCGCCAGCAGCCGACAGAGCTCCTATAATTCACCCCTCCACTTT. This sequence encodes CASSRQSSYNSPLHF. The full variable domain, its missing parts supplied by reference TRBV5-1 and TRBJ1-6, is KAGVTQTPRYLIKTRGQQVTLSCSPISGHRSVSWYQQTPGQGLQFLFEYFSETQRNKGNFPGRFSGRQFSNSRSEMNVSTLELGDSALYLCASSRQSSYNSPLHFGNGTRLTVT.

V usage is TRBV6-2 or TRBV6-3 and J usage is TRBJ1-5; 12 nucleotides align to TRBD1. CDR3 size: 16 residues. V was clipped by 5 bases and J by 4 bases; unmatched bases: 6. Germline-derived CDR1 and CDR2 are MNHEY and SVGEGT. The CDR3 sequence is CASSPWDRGRNQPQHF. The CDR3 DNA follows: TGTGCCAGCAGTCCGTGGGACAGGGGGCGAAATCAGCCCCAGCATTTT.

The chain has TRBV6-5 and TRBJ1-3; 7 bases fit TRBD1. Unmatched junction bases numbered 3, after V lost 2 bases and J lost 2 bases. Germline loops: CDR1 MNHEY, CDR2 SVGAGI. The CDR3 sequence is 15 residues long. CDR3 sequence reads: CASSYGGTAGNTIYF. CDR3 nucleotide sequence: TGTGCCAGCAGTTACGGCGGGACAGCTGGAAACACCATATATTTT.

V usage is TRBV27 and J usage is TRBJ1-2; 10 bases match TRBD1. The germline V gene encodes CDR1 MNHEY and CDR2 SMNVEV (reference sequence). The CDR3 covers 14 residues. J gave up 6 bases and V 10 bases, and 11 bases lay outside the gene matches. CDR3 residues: CATSPGQGHDGYTF. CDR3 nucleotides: TGTGCCACCTCTCCGGGACAGGGGCATGATGGCTACACCTTC.

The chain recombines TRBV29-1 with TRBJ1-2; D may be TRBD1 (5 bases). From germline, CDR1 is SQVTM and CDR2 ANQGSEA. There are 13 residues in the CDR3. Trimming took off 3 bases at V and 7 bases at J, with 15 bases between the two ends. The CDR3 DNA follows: TGCAGCGTTGATGTATCAGGGAAGGGTGGCTACACCTTC. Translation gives CSVDVSGKGGYTF.

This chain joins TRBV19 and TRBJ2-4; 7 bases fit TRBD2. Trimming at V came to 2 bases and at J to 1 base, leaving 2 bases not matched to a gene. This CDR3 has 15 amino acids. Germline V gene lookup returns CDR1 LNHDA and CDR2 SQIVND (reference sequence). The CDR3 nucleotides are TGTGCCAGTAGTATATCCGGGAGGGCCAAAAACATTCAGTACTTC. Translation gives CASSISGRAKNIQYF.

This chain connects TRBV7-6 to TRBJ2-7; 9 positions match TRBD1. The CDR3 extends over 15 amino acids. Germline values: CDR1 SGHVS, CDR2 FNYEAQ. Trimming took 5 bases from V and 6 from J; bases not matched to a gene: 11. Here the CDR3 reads CASSPRDRADGEQYF. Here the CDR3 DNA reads TGTGCCAGCAGCCCCCGGGACAGGGCCGATGGCGAGCAGTACTTC.

CDR3 DNA sequence: TGTGCCAGCAGTTTATCAGGGGGCCCCTATGGCTACACCTTC. Residues: CASSLSGGPYGYTF. The gene calls are TRBV27 and TRBJ1-2, with TRBD1 matching 7 bases. With 0 bases clipped from V and 4 bases from J, the junction kept 2 bases outside the gene matches. Germline V gene lookup returns CDR1 MNHEY and CDR2 SMNVEV (reference sequence). The CDR3 covers 14 residues.

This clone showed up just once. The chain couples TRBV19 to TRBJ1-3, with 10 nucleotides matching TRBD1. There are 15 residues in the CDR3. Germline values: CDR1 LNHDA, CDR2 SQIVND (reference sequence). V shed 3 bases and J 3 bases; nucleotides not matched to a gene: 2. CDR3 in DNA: TGTGCCAGTAGTATTGGGACAGGGGTTGGAAACACCATATATTTT. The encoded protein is CASSIGTGVGNTIYF.

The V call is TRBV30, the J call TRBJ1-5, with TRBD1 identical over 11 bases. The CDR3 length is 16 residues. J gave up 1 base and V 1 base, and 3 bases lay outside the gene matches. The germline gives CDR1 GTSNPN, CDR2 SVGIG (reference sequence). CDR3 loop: CAWSEGTGGSNQPQHF. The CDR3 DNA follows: TGTGCCTGGAGTGAGGGGACAGGGGGAAGCAATCAGCCCCAGCATTTT.

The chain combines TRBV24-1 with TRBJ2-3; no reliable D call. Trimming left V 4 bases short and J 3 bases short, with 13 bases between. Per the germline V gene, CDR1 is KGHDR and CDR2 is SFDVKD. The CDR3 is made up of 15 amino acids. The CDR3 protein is CATSESDLRTDTQYF. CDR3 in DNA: TGTGCCACCAGTGAGTCAGATTTAAGAACAGATACGCAGTATTTT.

In DNA form, the CDR3 reads TGTGCCAGCAGCCCAACAGATTTGAACACTGAAGCTTTCTTT. Translating gives CASSPTDLNTEAFF. V usage is TRBV3-1 (or the pseudogene TRBV3-2) and J usage is TRBJ1-1; D is unresolved. Germline V CDR1 and CDR2: LGHDT, YNNKEL (reference sequence). The V gene lost 4 bases and the J gene lost 0 bases, with 9 bases spanning the gap. The CDR3 contains 14 residues.

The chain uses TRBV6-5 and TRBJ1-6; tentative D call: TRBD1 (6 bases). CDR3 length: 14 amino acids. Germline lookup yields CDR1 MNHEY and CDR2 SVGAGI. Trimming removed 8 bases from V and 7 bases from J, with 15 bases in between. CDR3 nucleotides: TGTGCCAGCGCCTTGGGCAGGGGCAATTCACCCCTCCACTTT. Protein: CASALGRGNSPLHF.

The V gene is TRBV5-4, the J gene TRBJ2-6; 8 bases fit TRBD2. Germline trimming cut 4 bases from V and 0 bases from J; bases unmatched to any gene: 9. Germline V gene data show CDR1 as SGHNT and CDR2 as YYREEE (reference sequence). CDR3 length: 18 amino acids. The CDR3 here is CASSRGGGSVSGANVLTF. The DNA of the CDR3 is TGTGCCAGCAGCCGGGGCGGGGGGAGCGTCTCTGGGGCCAACGTCCTGACTTTC.

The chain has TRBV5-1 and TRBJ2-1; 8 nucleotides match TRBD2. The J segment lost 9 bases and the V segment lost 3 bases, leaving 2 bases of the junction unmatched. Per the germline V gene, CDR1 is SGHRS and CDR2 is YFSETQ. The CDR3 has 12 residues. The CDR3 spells CASSSGGAEQFF. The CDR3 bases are TGCGCCAGCAGCTCCGGGGGGGCTGAGCAGTTCTTC.